This entry features one TCR beta chain sequence. The antigen is undetermined. TCRdb's copy holds only in-frame clones and misses some; the assay was immunoSEQ multiplex PCR. The table lists around 2,000,000 clones, roughly 91% of them singletons. The data belong to a study of shared clonotypes between healthy human individuals. Study at large: Two women and a few men aged 18 to 49 served as donors.

The naive CD8 population came from CD45RO-negative cells selected for CCR7, without terminally differentiated effector memory CD45RA+ cells. Healthy HIV-negative adults with no recent acute infections or vaccinations were recruited as donors. The germline gives CDR1 WNHNN, CDR2 SYGVQD (reference sequence). V shed 5 bases and J shed 0 bases, with 8 bases lying between them. CDR3 length equals 14 residues. General study results and limits: Naive subsets tended to show greater estimated richness than memory subsets.

Material: naive CD8+ T cells from PBMCs. This clonotype was sampled from a man aged 18 to 29 in good health. Some clones in this sample may be carry-over from other donors' samples. The rearrangement links TRBV10-1 to TRBJ1-3; weak D call: TRBD1 (6 bases). This chain's CDR3 is CASSRDISGNTIYF. The CDR3 coding sequence is TGCGCCAGCAGTAGGGACATCTCTGGAAACACCATATATTTT.